Presented here are 4 T cell receptor beta chains from one specimen sequenced in a study of shared T cell receptors in the human thymus. Sequencing was performed with immunoSEQ multiplex PCR; in TCRdb, only in-frame clones are kept and a portion is missing. The repertoire includes approximately 730,000 clones, approximately 85% of them detected once, and under 0.012% sits in the top ten. The same data also contributed to another study, on human thymus T cells.

Sequencing was done on a sample of thymocytes. These receptors were collected from a girl under three years old with a congenital heart defect.

V is TRBV6-1 and J is TRBJ1-5; D is possibly TRBD1 (5 bases). The CDR3 covers 15 residues. V was cut by 0 bases and J by 9 bases, with 15 bases left in between. CDR1 is MNHNS and CDR2 is SASEGT in the germline V gene. This chain's CDR3 is CASSEARRGWGPQHF. The CDR3 nucleotides read TGTGCCAGCAGTGAAGCGCGACGGGGGTGGGGGCCCCAGCATTTT.

The chain uses TRBV27 and TRBJ2-7, with unresolved D. V lost 5 bases and J lost 2, with 13 bases in between. The CDR3 covers 14 residues. Looked up from germline, CDR1 is MNHEY and CDR2 is SMNVEV (reference sequence). CDR3 region: CASSKTIHTYEQYF. DNA of the CDR3: TGTGCCAGCAGTAAAACTATCCATACCTACGAGCAGTACTTC.

This clone was detected only once. V and J are TRBV19 and TRBJ2-7; 9 bases map to TRBD1. V shed 8 bases and J 6 bases; nucleotides not matched to a gene: 8. Germline V gene data show CDR1 as LNHDA and CDR2 as SQIVND (reference sequence). This CDR3 is 13 amino acids long. The CDR3 nucleotides are TGTGCCAGTGGCGGGACAGGGCAGGGCGAGCAGTACTTC. Translated: CASGGTGQGEQYF.

This chain connects TRBV2 to TRBJ1-2; a weak D match, TRBD1 (5 bases). The CDR3 has 20 amino acids. Trimming pared 5 bases from V and 3 bases from J, leaving 31 bases between. From germline, CDR1 is SNHLY and CDR2 FYNNEI. DNA for the CDR3: TGTGCCAGCAGTTCGGGACTAACCTGCCCAGGAAGTTGTGAGTACTATGGCTACACCTTC. This codes for CASSSGLTCPGSCEYYGYTF.